The rows below give T cell receptor beta chains drawn from one sample of a study of blood T cell repertoires in COVID-19. The assay was immunoSEQ multiplex PCR, and TCRdb's table has in-frame clones only and misses some. The sample carries 300,000 to 400,000 clones, 89% recorded once. Material: peripheral blood. These receptors all come from a woman in her thirties with COVID-19, enrolled during active disease. CDR3s include the opening cysteine and the closing phenylalanine or tryptophan. The order of the fields is V gene, J gene, D gene, CDR3 length, clone size, CDR3 protein, CDR3 DNA. D genes are given only for firm matches. Not all rows give a size; the values are once, few, many and, for expanded clones, a class.

TRBV24-1	TRBJ2-2	-	16	-	CATSDLVGQNTGELFF	TGTGCCACCAGTGATTTAGTGGGACAGAACACCGGGGAGCTGTTTTTT
TRBV7-8	TRBJ1-1	-	13	-	CASSRGTNTEAFF	TGTGCCAGCAGCAGGGGGACGAACACTGAAGCTTTCTTT
TRBV5-1	TRBJ1-1	TRBD1	14	-	CASSLRQGDTEAFF	TGCGCCAGCAGCTTACGACAGGGGGACACTGAAGCTTTCTTT
TRBV10-3	TRBJ2-5	-	14	-	CAISESGQQETQYF	TGTGCCATCAGTGAGTCGGGCCAGCAAGAGACCCAGTACTTC
TRBV28	TRBJ1-3	-	15	-	CASSLPGSGENTIYF	TGTGCCAGCAGTTTACCGGGGTCCGGAGAAAACACCATATATTTT
TRBV15	TRBJ2-5	-	14	-	CATSRDLAEETQYF	TGTGCCACCAGCAGAGATCTTGCAGAAGAGACCCAGTACTTC
TRBV4-3	TRBJ1-4	TRBD1	16	few	CASSQDTGTGNEKLFF	TGCGCCAGCAGCCAAGATACTGGGACAGGGAATGAAAAACTGTTTTTT
TRBV2	TRBJ2-3	TRBD2	12	-	CASGGLAGVQYF	TGTGCCAGCGGGGGACTAGCGGGAGTGCAGTATTTT
TRBV11-3	TRBJ1-2	-	12	-	CASSLARDGYTF	TGTGCCAGCAGCTTAGCTCGCGATGGCTACACCTTC
TRBV7-9	TRBJ1-1	-	16	few	CASSRPRGHKNTEAFF	TGTGCCAGCAGCCGCCCCCGAGGACATAAGAACACTGAAGCTTTCTTT
TRBV3-1/TRBV3-2	TRBJ2-2	TRBD2	16	-	CASSQFEGGRAGELFF	TGTGCCAGCAGCCAATTTGAAGGAGGGAGGGCCGGGGAGCTGTTTTTT
TRBV11-2	TRBJ2-6	-	14	-	CASSSFAGANVLTF	TGTGCCAGCAGCTCTTTCGCTGGGGCCAACGTCCTGACTTTC
TRBV19	TRBJ1-5	-	13	-	CASSIDTYQPQHF	TGTGCCAGTAGTATCGACACCTATCAGCCCCAGCATTTT
TRBV29-1	TRBJ1-1	-	12	-	CSVGAANTEAFF	TGCAGCGTTGGGGCAGCGAACACTGAAGCTTTCTTT
TRBV5-1	TRBJ2-3	TRBD2	16	-	CASSLSSGRSTDTQYF	TGCGCCAGCAGCCTCTCTAGCGGGAGGAGCACAGATACGCAGTATTTT
TRBV29-1	TRBJ1-4	TRBD1	12	-	CSGGGQGKKLFF	TGCAGCGGAGGGGGACAGGGAAAAAAACTGTTTTTT
TRBV13	TRBJ2-1	TRBD1	17	-	CASSPGGGTGPYNEQFF	TGTGCCAGCAGCCCTGGGGGTGGGACAGGCCCCTACAATGAGCAGTTCTTC
TRBV6-6	TRBJ2-1	-	14	-	CASSYVQISYEQFF	TGTGCCAGCAGTTACGTACAGATCTCCTACGAGCAGTTCTTC
TRBV6-5	TRBJ2-1	TRBD2	16	-	CASSSLGGGFYNEQFF	TGTGCCAGCAGTTCCCTTGGGGGGGGGTTCTACAATGAGCAGTTCTTC
TRBV28	TRBJ1-1	-	13	-	CASSLGVSTEAFF	TGTGCCAGCAGTCTAGGGGTATCGACTGAAGCTTTCTTT
TRBV19	TRBJ2-1	TRBD1	17	-	CASGFLKGQGSYNEQFF	TGTGCCAGTGGCTTTTTGAAGGGACAGGGGTCCTACAATGAGCAGTTCTTC
TRBV5-1	TRBJ2-6	-	17	-	CASSLEGTGPGANVLTF	TGCGCCAGCAGCTTGGAGGGCACAGGGCCTGGGGCCAACGTCCTGACTTTC
TRBV4-1	TRBJ2-1	TRBD2	16	-	CASSQFLAGAYNEQFF	TGCGCCAGCAGCCAATTTTTAGCGGGAGCCTACAATGAGCAGTTCTTC
TRBV11-2	TRBJ2-1	TRBD2	16	-	CASSLVAGDTHNEQFF	TGTGCCAGCAGCTTAGTAGCGGGGGATACCCACAATGAGCAGTTCTTC
TRBV6-5	TRBJ2-2	-	14	-	CASSYARNTGELFF	TGTGCCAGCAGTTACGCCAGAAACACCGGGGAGCTGTTTTTT
TRBV6-5	TRBJ1-1	TRBD1	14	-	CASSLTGGSAEAFF	TGTGCCAGCAGTTTAACAGGGGGCTCGGCTGAAGCTTTCTTT
TRBV9	TRBJ1-1	-	12	-	CASSAGSTEAFF	TGTGCCAGCAGCGCCGGGAGCACTGAAGCTTTCTTT
TRBV10-3	TRBJ1-1	TRBD1	14	-	CAIRDREDGTEAFF	TGTGCCATCCGGGACAGGGAAGATGGCACTGAAGCTTTCTTT
TRBV9	TRBJ2-5	TRBD2	15	-	CASSVAGGLRETQYF	TGTGCCAGCAGCGTAGCGGGGGGGCTTCGGGAGACCCAGTACTTC
TRBV7-9	TRBJ2-1	TRBD2	16	-	CASSGKRGSSYNEQFF	TGTGCCAGCAGCGGAAAGCGCGGGAGCTCCTACAATGAGCAGTTCTTC
TRBV6-5	TRBJ2-3	TRBD1	15	-	CASSKGQGPTDTQYF	TGTGCCAGCAGTAAGGGACAGGGCCCGACAGATACGCAGTATTTT
TRBV11-2	TRBJ2-3	-	14	-	CASSLGRGLDTQYF	TGTGCCAGCAGCTTAGGCAGGGGATTAGATACGCAGTATTTT
TRBV10-2	TRBJ2-7	-	13	-	CASSVFRSYEQYF	TGCGCCAGCAGTGTTTTCCGCTCCTACGAGCAGTACTTC